This T cell receptor (beta chain) was sequenced in a study of shared clonotypes between healthy human individuals. Study information: Each donor had three CD4 naive, three CD4 memory, two CD8 naive and one CD8 memory plate. Points from the study as a whole: The small donor group covered limited genetic and exposure diversity. Lower generation probabilities were found for non-shared clonotypes than for those shared by all four donors.

Samples underwent the assay at deep level. Generated by immunoSEQ multiplex PCR, the TCRdb table keeps only in-frame clones and is missing some. The table lists about 820,000 clones, 80% to 95% of them singletons, with approximately 25% in the top ten. The J segment lost 0 bases and the V segment lost 4 bases, leaving 0 bases of the junction unmatched. This CDR3 is 14 amino acids long. Per germline, CDR1 SNHLY and CDR2 FYNNEI. CD8 cells classed as naive were CD45RO-negative and positively selected for CCR7, excluding terminally differentiated effector memory CD45RA+ cells. Of note for this clone: Its antigen is not known. At the DNA level, this CDR3 is encoded by other sequences in the same sample as well.

The chain carries TRBV2 and TRBJ2-1; TRBD1 matches at 7 bases. This receptor was identified in a young man in good health. Sequencing was done on a sample of naive CD8+ T cells sorted from blood. Here the CDR3 reads CASSGQGSYNEQFF. CDR3 DNA: TGTGCCAGCAGTGGACAGGGCTCCTACAATGAGCAGTTCTTC.